Shown below are 32 T cell receptor beta chains from a single sample sequenced in a study of CD8+ T cells in alopecia areata. As for treatment: oral pan-JAK inhibitor, 5-10 mg twice daily. Sequencing relied on a cDNA template that was reverse transcribed from extracted RNA. Repertoires were generated with immunoSEQ multiplex PCR, while TCRdb's copy carries only in-frame clones and drops some. This sample yields over 35,000 clones, of which roughly 89% are seen a single time; approximately 20% belongs to the top ten. This specimen consisted of CD8+ T cells sorted from blood, obtained at week 24, from a patient treated with tofacitinib. The receptors come from a human donor with alopecia areata.

J is TRBJ2-5 and V is TRBV15, with D hard to call. This CDR3 comprises 15 residues. V was pared by 1 base and J by 4 bases, with 13 bases between. CDR1 LNHNV and CDR2 YYDKDF come from the germline V gene (reference sequence). CDR3 loop: CATSRGEGLTETQYF. Written as DNA, the CDR3 is TGTGCCACCAGCAGAGGGGAAGGGCTGACAGAGACCCAGTACTTC.

This clone was seen once. This rearrangement joins TRBV4-2 to TRBJ2-7; D might be TRBD1 or TRBD2, each matching 5 bases. This CDR3 spans 15 amino acids. Germline lookup yields CDR1 LGHNA and CDR2 YNFKEQ. V lost 5 bases and J lost 4, with 18 bases in between. CDR3 in DNA: TGTGCCAGCAGCGCCTACCGGGACCCGGGATACGAGCAGTACTTC. Protein product: CASSAYRDPGYEQYF.

The rearrangement joins TRBV7-9 to TRBJ2-1; 7 bases are shared with TRBD1. Trimming cost V 5 bases and J 8 bases; bases outside gene matches: 9. CDR3 length: 14 amino acids. Germline loops: CDR1 SEHNR, CDR2 FQNEAQ (reference sequence). The CDR3: CASSPVTGVDEQFF. The CDR3 bases are TGTGCCAGCAGCCCAGTTACAGGGGTCGATGAGCAGTTCTTC.

V and J are TRBV7-2 and TRBJ2-7, with D unresolved. Germline V CDR1 and CDR2: SGHTA, FQGNSA. This CDR3 spans 14 amino acids. Trimming left V 5 bases short and J 0 bases short, with 11 bases between. This CDR3 is CASSDSRNSYEQYF. In nucleotides, the CDR3 is TGTGCCAGCAGCGACTCCCGTAACTCCTACGAGCAGTACTTC.

This clone was recorded a few times. CDR3 in amino acids: CASSIGAAYEQYF. CDR3 bases: TGTGCCAGTAGTATTGGAGCAGCCTACGAGCAGTACTTC. V gene TRBV19 combines with J gene TRBJ2-7; D gene uncertain. With 3 bases removed from V and 2 bases from J, the gap between germline ends came to 8 bases. Germline loops: CDR1 LNHDA, CDR2 SQIVND (reference sequence). The CDR3 totals 13 residues.

J is TRBJ2-5 and V is TRBV7-9, with D maybe TRBD1 (6 bases). CDR1 SEHNR and CDR2 FQNEAQ come from the germline V gene (reference sequence). The CDR3 has 16 residues. V gave up 4 bases and J gave up 1 base, with 16 bases separating them. CDR3 region: CASSSNRGHSQETQYF. The DNA for the CDR3 is TGTGCCAGCAGCTCCAACCGGGGACACTCCCAAGAGACCCAGTACTTC.

This clone came up a few times. The chain recombines TRBV4-1 with TRBJ2-3, with 14 bases lining up with TRBD2. This CDR3 has 18 residues. J was trimmed by 2 bases and V by 5 bases; bases with no gene match: 9. Per the germline V gene, CDR1 is MGHRA and CDR2 is YSYEKL. CDR3 sequence (DNA): TGCGCCAGCAGCGTACGACTAGCGGGGGGGCCTACCACAGATACGCAGTATTTT. Its protein product is CASSVRLAGGPTTDTQYF.

The CDR3 DNA reads TGCGCCAGCAGCCAAGATCCGGGGCTCCAGGGCGAGCAGTACTTC. Translating it yields CASSQDPGLQGEQYF. The chain has TRBV4-3 and TRBJ2-7; D might be TRBD1 or TRBD2, each matching 5 bases. Trimming removed 0 bases at V and 6 bases at J, with 15 bases between. The CDR3 contains 15 residues. CDR1 is LGHNA, CDR2 YSLEER, per germline.

The genes are TRBV5-5 and TRBJ2-2; 9 bases fit TRBD1. With 6 bases clipped from V and 4 bases from J, the junction kept 10 bases outside the gene matches. CDR3 length equals 16 residues. The germline CDR1 and CDR2 sequences are SGHKS and YYEKEE (reference sequence). The CDR3: CASTLLPGQGTGELFF. Written as DNA, the CDR3 is TGTGCCAGCACCCTACTGCCGGGACAGGGCACCGGGGAGCTGTTTTTT. Supplemented by reference TRBV5-5 and TRBJ2-2, the full variable domain reads DAGVTQSPTHLIKTRGQQVTLRCSPISGHKSVSWYQQVLGQGPQFIFQYYEKEERGRGNFPDRFSARQFPNYSSELNVNALLLGDSALYLCASTLLPGQGTGELFFGEGSRLTVL.

This clone has more than one count but fewer than ten. The chain carries TRBV28 and TRBJ2-7, with 7 bases lining up with TRBD1. Unmatched junction bases numbered 4, after V lost 8 bases and J lost 0 bases. The CDR3 extends over 13 amino acids. Looked up from germline, CDR1 is MDHEN and CDR2 is SYDVKM. This CDR3 reads CASGDRDSYEQYF. The CDR3 DNA sequence: TGTGCCAGCGGAGACAGGGACTCCTACGAGCAGTACTTC.

The chain links TRBV29-1 to TRBJ2-1; 12 bases fit TRBD1. This CDR3 comprises 16 residues. Trimming removed 0 bases from V and 2 bases from J; junction bases left unmatched: 2. CDR1 is SQVTM, CDR2 ANQGSEA, per germline. CDR3 bases: TGCAGCGTTGAAGAGAGGGACAGGGGGCCCTACAATGAGCAGTTCTTC. Protein product: CSVEERDRGPYNEQFF.

This clone has only one observation. The chain couples TRBV6-1 to TRBJ1-2; 8 bases match TRBD1. Germline CDR1 reads MNHNS; CDR2 reads SASEGT. This CDR3 spans 15 amino acids. Trimming cost V 2 bases and J 6 bases; bases outside gene matches: 8. CDR3 region: CASSERQGAMDGYTF. Here the CDR3 DNA reads TGTGCCAGCAGTGAAAGGCAGGGGGCCATGGATGGCTACACCTTC.

This chain joins TRBV7-9 and TRBJ1-1; weak D call: TRBD1 (5 bases). Trimming removed 1 base at V and 0 bases at J, with 6 bases between. Germline V lookup: CDR1 SEHNR, CDR2 FQNEAQ (reference sequence). This CDR3 region has 14 residues. The CDR3 reads CASSLGGVNTEAFF. The DNA for the CDR3 is TGTGCCAGCAGCTTAGGAGGGGTGAACACTGAAGCTTTCTTT.

The sample holds one count of this clone. The gene calls are TRBV7-2 and TRBJ2-1; tentative D call: TRBD2 (5 bases). With 2 bases removed from V and 8 bases from J, the gap between germline ends came to 10 bases. In germline, CDR1 is SGHTA, CDR2 FQGNSA. The CDR3 length is 13 residues. The CDR3 sequence is CASSLLDFHEQFF. The CDR3 DNA follows: TGTGCCAGCAGCTTATTGGACTTCCATGAGCAGTTCTTC.

The chain uses TRBV27 and TRBJ2-3; the D gene is possibly TRBD1 (6 bases). The V and J ends lost 4 bases and 2 bases respectively, with 13 bases between them. Germline values: CDR1 MNHEY, CDR2 SMNVEV (reference sequence). This CDR3 region has 15 residues. The DNA of the CDR3 is TGTGCCAGCAGTTCGCCGACAGGCGACACAGATACGCAGTATTTT. Amino acids: CASSSPTGDTDTQYF.

The chain uses TRBV27 and TRBJ2-3; 9 bases are shared with TRBD1. Losses at the gene ends were 2 bases for V and 6 bases for J; bases not matched to a gene: 6. Germline CDR1 is MNHEY and CDR2 is SMNVEV (reference sequence). The CDR3 extends over 15 amino acids. The CDR3 protein is CASSLIGTGLDTQYF. The CDR3 DNA follows: TGTGCCAGCAGTTTAATTGGGACAGGGCTGGATACGCAGTATTTT.

The rearrangement joins TRBV6-5 to TRBJ2-1; D is unresolved. Germline-derived CDR1 and CDR2 are MNHEY and SVGAGI. The V and J ends lost 2 bases and 16 bases respectively, with 3 bases between them. The CDR3 totals 8 residues. The CDR3 region has the DNA TGTGCCAGCAGTTACACTTTCTTC. Its translation is CASSYTFF.

This chain connects TRBV5-6 to TRBJ2-6; D not resolved. V lost 10 bases to trimming and J lost 0 bases, with 20 bases between them. This CDR3 has 17 amino acids. CDR1 and CDR2 (germline): SGHDT, YYEEEE. CDR3 nucleotides: TGTGCCGGCACACCCGGGCCCGCAGGCTCTGGGGCCAACGTCCTGACTTTC. Amino acid sequence: CAGTPGPAGSGANVLTF.

This chain links TRBV2 with TRBJ2-5, with 15 positions matching TRBD2. CDR3 size: 17 residues. CDR1 and CDR2 (germline): SNHLY, FYNNEI. Trimming took 4 bases from V and 0 from J; bases not matched to a gene: 3. The CDR3 DNA follows: TGTGCCAGCAGTGCGGGACTAGCGGGGGGAAACCAAGAGACCCAGTACTTC. Translated: CASSAGLAGGNQETQYF.

In its sample, this clone was seen once. Here the CDR3 reads CASSSRKGEGLDNEQFF. CDR3 sequence (DNA): TGTGCCAGCAGCTCCAGAAAGGGGGAAGGCCTGGACAATGAGCAGTTCTTC. The J gene is TRBJ2-1, the V gene TRBV7-6, with D perhaps TRBD1 (6 bases). CDR3 length equals 17 residues. Germline V gene lookup returns CDR1 SGHVS and CDR2 FNYEAQ. Deletions cut 4 bases from V and 5 bases from J, with 21 bases between.

The chain combines TRBV6-5 with TRBJ2-7; possible D gene TRBD1, 5 bases. Germline CDR1 is MNHEY and CDR2 is SVGAGI. V was clipped by 9 bases and J by 6 bases, with 21 bases between them. This CDR3 contains 14 residues. In nucleotides, the CDR3 is TGTGCCAGTCACTCCCCAGGGCTCGCTGCCGAGCAGTACTTC. This encodes CASHSPGLAAEQYF.

Notes on this clone: A read error may produce the germline difference seen at one junction end. This sequence joins TRBV7-7 and TRBJ2-1, with 7 bases aligning to TRBD2. The V gene's germline CDR1 is SSHAT and CDR2 FNYEAQ (reference sequence). The CDR3 spans 15 residues. The chain's CDR3 is CASSPGLDAYNEQFF. The DNA of the CDR3 is TGTGCTAGCAGCCCAGGACTAGATGCCTACAATGAGCAGTTCTTC.

The genes are TRBV20-1 and TRBJ2-1; D may match TRBD1 or TRBD2 (5 bases each). V was cut by 6 bases and J by 10 bases, with 13 bases left in between. The CDR3 covers 11 residues. Germline CDR1 is DFQATT and CDR2 is SNEGSKA (reference sequence). The DNA for the CDR3 is TGCAGTGCCGGGGCGCATCGGGAGCAGTTCTTC. Translated: CSAGAHREQFF.

CDR3 sequence: CATGTGNQPQHF. Here the CDR3 DNA reads TGTGCCACCGGGACAGGGAATCAGCCCCAGCATTTT. The chain links TRBV10-3 to TRBJ1-5; TRBD1 matches at 9 bases. V lost 10 bases and J lost 4; bases outside the gene matches: 2. The CDR3 extends over 12 amino acids. In germline, CDR1 is ENHRY, CDR2 SYGVKD.

This rearrangement joins TRBV6-1 to TRBJ2-5, with D possibly TRBD2 on 5 matching bases. The J call may be faulty, since TRBJ2-7 better matches the DNA end. The CDR3 loop spans 14 amino acids. Germline values: CDR1 MNHNS, CDR2 SASEGT. The CDR3 loop reads CASSLKDSAYEQYF. The DNA of the CDR3 is TGTGCCAGCTCTTTAAAGGACTCAGCCTACGAGCAGTACTTC.

J is TRBJ2-5 and V is TRBV28; 8 bases match TRBD1. Germline loops: CDR1 MDHEN, CDR2 SYDVKM. Trimming took 5 bases from V and 3 from J; bases not matched to a gene: 11. The CDR3 loop spans 16 amino acids. CDR3 nucleotide sequence: TGTGCCAGCAGTCCGCAGCAGGACAGGGTTAAAGAGACCCAGTACTTC. Translation gives CASSPQQDRVKETQYF.

The chain uses TRBV7-8 and TRBJ2-5, with D possibly called TRBD1 or TRBD2 (6 bases each). The V and J ends lost 2 bases and 1 base respectively, with 14 bases between them. Looked up from germline, CDR1 is SGHVS and CDR2 is FQNEAQ. This CDR3 spans 16 amino acids. CDR3 amino acids: CASSLLGRGAQETQYF. The CDR3, as DNA: TGTGCCAGCAGCTTATTGGGTAGGGGGGCCCAAGAGACCCAGTACTTC.

This rearrangement joins TRBV7-8 to TRBJ2-3; D ambiguous. Germline values: CDR1 SGHVS, CDR2 FQNEAQ. V lost 3 bases to trimming and J lost 0 bases, with 4 bases between them. The CDR3 spans 13 residues. Here the CDR3 reads CASSLSSTDTQYF. The CDR3 DNA reads as TGTGCCAGCAGCTTGTCCAGCACAGATACGCAGTATTTT.

A note on this clone: One junction end disagrees with the germline gene, perhaps due to a read error. The J gene is TRBJ2-1, the V gene TRBV30, with 8 positions matching TRBD2. This CDR3 has 13 residues. CDR1 is GTSNPN and CDR2 is SVGIG in the germline V gene (reference sequence). The CDR3 bases are TGTGCCCGGAGAGAGCGGGGGTACAATGAGCAGTTCTTC. Translation: CARRERGYNEQFF.

This clone turned up a few times. This rearrangement joins TRBV5-1 to TRBJ2-1; 7 bases are a match to TRBD1. The CDR3 has 15 residues. Germline lookup yields CDR1 SGHRS and CDR2 YFSETQ. Losses at the gene ends were 6 bases for V and 6 bases for J; bases not matched to a gene: 12. The CDR3 bases are TGCGCCAGCAACTTACCCGGGCCAGGGGGCAATGAGCAGTTCTTC. Protein product: CASNLPGPGGNEQFF. The variable domain in full, completed from reference TRBV5-1 and TRBJ2-1, reads KAGVTQTPRYLIKTRGQQVTLSCSPISGHRSVSWYQQTPGQGLQFLFEYFSETQRNKGNFPGRFSGRQFSNSRSEMNVSTLELGDSALYLCASNLPGPGGNEQFFGPGTRLTVL.

This rearrangement joins TRBV29-1 to TRBJ2-7; D call uncertain. The V gene's germline CDR1 is SQVTM and CDR2 ANQGSEA. The CDR3 spans 13 residues. The V and J ends lost 5 bases and 4 bases respectively, with 15 bases between them. CDR3: CSVQPMTSYEQYF. CDR3 bases: TGCAGCGTTCAACCCATGACTTCGTACGAGCAGTACTTC.

The J gene is TRBJ2-1, the V gene TRBV29-1; no reliable D call. CDR1 SQVTM and CDR2 ANQGSEA come from the germline V gene. This CDR3 has 11 residues. Trimming removed 6 bases from V and 8 bases from J, with 11 bases in between. The CDR3 bases are TGCAGCGTGGTTCAGTTTGATGAGCAGTTCTTC. Its protein product is CSVVQFDEQFF.